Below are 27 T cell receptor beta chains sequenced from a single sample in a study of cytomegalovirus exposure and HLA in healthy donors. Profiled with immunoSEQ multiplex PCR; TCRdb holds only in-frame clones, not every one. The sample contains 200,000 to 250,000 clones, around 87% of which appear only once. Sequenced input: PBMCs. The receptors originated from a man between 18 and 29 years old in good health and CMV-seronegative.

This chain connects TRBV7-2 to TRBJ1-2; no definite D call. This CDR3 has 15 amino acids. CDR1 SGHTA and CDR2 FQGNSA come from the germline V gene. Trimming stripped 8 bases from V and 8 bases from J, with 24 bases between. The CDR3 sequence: CASRQPPGSQRGYTF. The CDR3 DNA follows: TGTGCCAGCCGCCAACCCCCGGGATCCCAGAGAGGCTACACCTTC. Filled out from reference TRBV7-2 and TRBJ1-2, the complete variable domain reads GAGVSQSPSNKVTEKGKDVELRCDPISGHTALYWYRQSLGQGLEFLIYFQGNSAPDKSGLPSDRFSAERTGGSVSTLTIQRTQQEDSAVYLCASRQPPGSQRGYTFGSGTRLTVV.

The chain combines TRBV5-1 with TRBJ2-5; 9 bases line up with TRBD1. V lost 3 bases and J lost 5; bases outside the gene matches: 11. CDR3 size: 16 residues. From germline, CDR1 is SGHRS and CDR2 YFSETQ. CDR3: CASSSEPGTGGETQYF. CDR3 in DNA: TGCGCCAGCAGCTCCGAACCCGGAACAGGGGGCGAGACCCAGTACTTC.

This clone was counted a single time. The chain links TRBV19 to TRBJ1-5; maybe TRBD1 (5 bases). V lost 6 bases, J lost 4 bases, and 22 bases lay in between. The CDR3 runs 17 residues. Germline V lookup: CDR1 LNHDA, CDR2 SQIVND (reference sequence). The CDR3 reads CASRVSGIGRGNQPQHF. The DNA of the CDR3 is TGTGCCAGTAGGGTATCGGGGATTGGGAGGGGTAATCAGCCCCAGCATTTT.

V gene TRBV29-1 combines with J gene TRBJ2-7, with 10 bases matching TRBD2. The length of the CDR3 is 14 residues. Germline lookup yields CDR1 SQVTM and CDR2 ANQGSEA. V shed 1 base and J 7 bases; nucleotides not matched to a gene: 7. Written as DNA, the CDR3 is TGCAGCGTTGAAGCGGCTAGCGGGAGAAGGGAGCAGTACTTC. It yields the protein CSVEAASGRREQYF.

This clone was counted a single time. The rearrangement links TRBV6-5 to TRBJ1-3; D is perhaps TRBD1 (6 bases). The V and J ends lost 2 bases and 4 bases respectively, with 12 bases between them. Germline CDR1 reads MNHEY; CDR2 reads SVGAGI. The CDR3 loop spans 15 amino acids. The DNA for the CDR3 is TGTGCCAGCAGTTACACAGGGAGTGGAGGAAACACCATATATTTT. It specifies CASSYTGSGGNTIYF.

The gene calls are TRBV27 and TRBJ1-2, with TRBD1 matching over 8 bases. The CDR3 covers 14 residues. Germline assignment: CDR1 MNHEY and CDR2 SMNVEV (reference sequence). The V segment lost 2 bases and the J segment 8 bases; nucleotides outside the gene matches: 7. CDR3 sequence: CASSLRQGAKGYTF. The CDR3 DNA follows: TGTGCCAGCAGTTTACGGCAGGGGGCTAAAGGCTACACCTTC.

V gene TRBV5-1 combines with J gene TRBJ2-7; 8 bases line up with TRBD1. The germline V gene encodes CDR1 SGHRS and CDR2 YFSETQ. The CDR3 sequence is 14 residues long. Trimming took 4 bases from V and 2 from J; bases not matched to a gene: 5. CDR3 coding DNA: TGCGCCAGCAGCCCTAGGACAGGGACCTACGAGCAGTACTTC. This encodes CASSPRTGTYEQYF. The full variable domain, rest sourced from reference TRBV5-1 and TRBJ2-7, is KAGVTQTPRYLIKTRGQQVTLSCSPISGHRSVSWYQQTPGQGLQFLFEYFSETQRNKGNFPGRFSGRQFSNSRSEMNVSTLELGDSALYLCASSPRTGTYEQYFGPGTRLTVT.

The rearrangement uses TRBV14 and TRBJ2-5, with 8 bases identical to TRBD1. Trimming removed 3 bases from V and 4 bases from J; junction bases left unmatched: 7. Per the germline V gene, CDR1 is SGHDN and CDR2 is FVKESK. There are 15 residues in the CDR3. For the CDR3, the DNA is TGTGCCAGCAGCCATCTGGACAGGGCGGGAGAGACCCAGTACTTC. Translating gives CASSHLDRAGETQYF. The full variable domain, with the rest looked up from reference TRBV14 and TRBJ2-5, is EAGVTQFPSHSVIEKGQTVTLRCDPISGHDNLYWYRRVMGKEIKFLLHFVKESKQDESGMPNNRFLAERTGGTYSTLKVQPAELEDSGVYFCASSHLDRAGETQYFGPGTRLLVL.

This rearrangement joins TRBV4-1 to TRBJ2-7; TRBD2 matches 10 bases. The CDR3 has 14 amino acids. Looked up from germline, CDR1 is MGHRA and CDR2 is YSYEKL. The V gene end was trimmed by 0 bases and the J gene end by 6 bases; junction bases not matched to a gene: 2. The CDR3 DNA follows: TGCGCCAGCAGCCAAGAAGGACTAGCGGCCGAGCAGTACTTC. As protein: CASSQEGLAAEQYF.

The CDR3 DNA follows: TGTGCCATCAGGACGACAGGGGGCGCAGAAACTGAAGCTTTCTTT. It is translated as CAIRTTGGAETEAFF. The chain combines TRBV10-3 with TRBJ1-1, with 10 bases fitting TRBD1. Germline trimming cut 6 bases from V and 5 bases from J; bases unmatched to any gene: 9. Germline V gene sequence: CDR1 ENHRY, CDR2 SYGVKD. CDR3 size: 15 residues.

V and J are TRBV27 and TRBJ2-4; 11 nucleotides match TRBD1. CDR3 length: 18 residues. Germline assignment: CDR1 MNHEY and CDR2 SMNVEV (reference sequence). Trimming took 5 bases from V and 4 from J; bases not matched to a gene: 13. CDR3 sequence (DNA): TGTGCCAGCAGTCCCCCGGGACAGGGGGTTCAGGGGAAAAACATTCAGTACTTC. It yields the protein CASSPPGQGVQGKNIQYF.

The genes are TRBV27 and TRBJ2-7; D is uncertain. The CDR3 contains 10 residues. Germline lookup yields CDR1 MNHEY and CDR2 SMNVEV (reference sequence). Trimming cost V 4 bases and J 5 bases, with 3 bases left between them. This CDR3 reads CASSSDEQYF. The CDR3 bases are TGTGCCAGCAGTTCCGACGAGCAGTACTTC.

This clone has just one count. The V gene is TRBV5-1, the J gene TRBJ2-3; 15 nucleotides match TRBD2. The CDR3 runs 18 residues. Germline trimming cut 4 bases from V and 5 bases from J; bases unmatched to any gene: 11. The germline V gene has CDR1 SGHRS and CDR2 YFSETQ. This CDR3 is CASSLGLAGGLVGDTQYF. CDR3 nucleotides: TGCGCCAGCAGCCTTGGACTAGCGGGAGGGTTAGTGGGAGATACGCAGTATTTT. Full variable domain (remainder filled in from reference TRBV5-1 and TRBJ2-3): KAGVTQTPRYLIKTRGQQVTLSCSPISGHRSVSWYQQTPGQGLQFLFEYFSETQRNKGNFPGRFSGRQFSNSRSEMNVSTLELGDSALYLCASSLGLAGGLVGDTQYFGPGTRLTVL.

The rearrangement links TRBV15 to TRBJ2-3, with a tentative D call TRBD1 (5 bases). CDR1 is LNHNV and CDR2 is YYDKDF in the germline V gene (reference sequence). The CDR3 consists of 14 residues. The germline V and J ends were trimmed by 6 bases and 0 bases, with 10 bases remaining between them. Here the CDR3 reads CATSDRASTDTQYF. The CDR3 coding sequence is TGTGCCACCAGTGACAGAGCTAGCACAGATACGCAGTATTTT.

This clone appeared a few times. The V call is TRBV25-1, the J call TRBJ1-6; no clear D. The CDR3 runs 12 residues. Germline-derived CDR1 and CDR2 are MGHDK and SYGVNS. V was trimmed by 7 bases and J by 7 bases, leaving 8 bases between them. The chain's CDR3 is CASNAGNSPLHF. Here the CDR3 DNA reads TGTGCCAGCAATGCGGGGAATTCACCCCTCCACTTT.

The CDR3 sequence is CASRSGTGLYEQYF. CDR3 sequence (DNA): TGCGCCAGCAGGTCCGGGACAGGCTTATACGAGCAGTACTTC. The chain recombines TRBV5-1 with TRBJ2-7; 8 bases map to TRBD1. Trimming cost V 5 bases and J 4 bases; bases outside gene matches: 8. The germline V gene has CDR1 SGHRS and CDR2 YFSETQ. The length of the CDR3 is 14 residues.

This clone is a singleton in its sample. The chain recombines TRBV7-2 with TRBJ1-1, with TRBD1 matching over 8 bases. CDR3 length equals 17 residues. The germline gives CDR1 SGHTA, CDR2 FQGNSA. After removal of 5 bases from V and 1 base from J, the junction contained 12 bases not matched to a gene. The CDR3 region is CASSPILTGDANTEAFF. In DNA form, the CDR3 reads TGTGCCAGCAGCCCGATATTGACAGGGGATGCGAACACTGAAGCTTTCTTT.

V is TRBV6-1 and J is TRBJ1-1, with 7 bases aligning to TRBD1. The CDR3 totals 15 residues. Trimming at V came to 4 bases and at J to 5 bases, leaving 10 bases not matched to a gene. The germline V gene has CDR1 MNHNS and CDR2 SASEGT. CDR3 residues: CASSVRQGGWTEAFF. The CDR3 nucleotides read TGTGCCAGCAGTGTCCGGCAGGGGGGATGGACTGAAGCTTTCTTT.

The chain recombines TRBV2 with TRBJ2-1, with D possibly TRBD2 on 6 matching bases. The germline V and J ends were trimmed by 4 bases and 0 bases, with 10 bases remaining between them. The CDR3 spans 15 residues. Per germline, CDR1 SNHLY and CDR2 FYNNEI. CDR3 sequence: CASSVDGGSYNEQFF. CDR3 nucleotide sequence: TGTGCCAGCAGTGTAGACGGGGGCTCCTACAATGAGCAGTTCTTC.

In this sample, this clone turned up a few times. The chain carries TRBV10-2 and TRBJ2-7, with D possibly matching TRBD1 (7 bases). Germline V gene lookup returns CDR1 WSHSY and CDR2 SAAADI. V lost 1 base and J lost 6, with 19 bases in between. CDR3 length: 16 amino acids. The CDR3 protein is CASSEWNFGGGREQYF. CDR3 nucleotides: TGCGCCAGCAGTGAGTGGAACTTTGGAGGGGGCCGCGAGCAGTACTTC.

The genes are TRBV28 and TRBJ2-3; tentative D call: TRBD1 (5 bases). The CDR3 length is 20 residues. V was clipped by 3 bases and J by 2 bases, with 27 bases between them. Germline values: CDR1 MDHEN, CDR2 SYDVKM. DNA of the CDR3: TGTGCCAGCAGTTTGGGCAAAGCATTTTACCCTGACAGATACACAGATACGCAGTATTTT. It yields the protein CASSLGKAFYPDRYTDTQYF.

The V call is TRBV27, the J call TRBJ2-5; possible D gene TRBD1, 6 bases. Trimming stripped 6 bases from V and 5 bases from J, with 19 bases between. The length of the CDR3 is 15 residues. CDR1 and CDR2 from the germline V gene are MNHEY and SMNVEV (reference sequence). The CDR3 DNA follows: TGTGCCAGCAGCTCCTCCGACACAGGGTGGGAGACCCAGTACTTC. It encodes CASSSSDTGWETQYF.

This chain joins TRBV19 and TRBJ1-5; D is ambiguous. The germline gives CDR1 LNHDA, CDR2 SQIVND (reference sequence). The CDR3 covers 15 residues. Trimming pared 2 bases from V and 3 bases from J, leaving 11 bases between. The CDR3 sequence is CASSISSVTNQPQHF. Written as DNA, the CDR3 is TGTGCCAGTAGTATATCCTCGGTCACCAATCAGCCCCAGCATTTT.

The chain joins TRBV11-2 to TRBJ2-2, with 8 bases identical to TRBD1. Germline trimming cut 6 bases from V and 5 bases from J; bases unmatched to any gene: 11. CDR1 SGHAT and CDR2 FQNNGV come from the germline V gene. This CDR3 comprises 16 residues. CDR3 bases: TGTGCCAGCAGAGACCACGGACAGGGTCGGACCGGGGAGCTGTTTTTT. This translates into CASRDHGQGRTGELFF.

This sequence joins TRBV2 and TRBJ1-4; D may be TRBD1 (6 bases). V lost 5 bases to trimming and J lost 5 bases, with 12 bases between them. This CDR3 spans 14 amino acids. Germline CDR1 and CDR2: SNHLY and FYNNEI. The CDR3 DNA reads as TGTGCCAGCAGTCAACAGGGAAGCAATGAAAAACTGTTTTTT. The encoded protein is CASSQQGSNEKLFF.

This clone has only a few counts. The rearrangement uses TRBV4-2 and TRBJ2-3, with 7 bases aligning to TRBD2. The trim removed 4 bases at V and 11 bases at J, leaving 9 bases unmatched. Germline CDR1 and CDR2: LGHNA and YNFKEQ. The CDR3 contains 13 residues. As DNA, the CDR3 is TGTGCCAGCAGCCCAACTAGCGACGGAGAGCAGTATTTT. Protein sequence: CASSPTSDGEQYF.

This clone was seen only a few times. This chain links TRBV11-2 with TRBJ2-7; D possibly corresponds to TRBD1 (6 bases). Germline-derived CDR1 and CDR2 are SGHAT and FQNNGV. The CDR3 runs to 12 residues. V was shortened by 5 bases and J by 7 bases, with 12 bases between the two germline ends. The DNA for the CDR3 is TGTGCCAGCAGCAAAGGGGGACGGGAGCAGTACTTC. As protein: CASSKGGREQYF. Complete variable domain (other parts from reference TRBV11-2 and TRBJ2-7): EAGVAQSPRYKIIEKRQSVAFWCNPISGHATLYWYQQILGQGPKLLIQFQNNGVVDDSQLPKDRFSAERLKGVDSTLKIQPAKLEDSAVYLCASSKGGREQYFGPGTRLTVT.